This T cell receptor (beta chain) was sequenced in a study of cytomegalovirus exposure and HLA in healthy donors. Points from the study as a whole: Reported results showed that the classifier diagnosed cytomegalovirus status with high specificity and sensitivity. The likely origin of a cluster of highly shared sequence variants was a sequencing artifact. Being productive about 87% or about 30% of the time was typical of most TCR beta V segments in an earlier analysis.

Details on this clone: Its cognate antigen is unknown.

Each of the donors was a healthy bone marrow donor. It was with 60 Vbeta and 13 Jbeta primers that the PCR ran. Some clones are missing from TCRdb's copy, which holds only in-frame ones; the method was immunoSEQ multiplex PCR. The table shows some 160,000 clones, with 70% to 90% occurring only once. This CDR3 comprises 12 residues. Germline V gene lookup returns CDR1 SGHTA and CDR2 FQGTGA. V was cut by 2 bases and J by 8 bases, with 7 bases left in between. This sequence originates from a man aged 30 to 45 in good health and CMV-seropositive. The genes are TRBV7-3 and TRBJ2-1; D ambiguous. Sequencing was performed on PBMCs. The CDR3 coding sequence is TGTGCCAGCAGCTTAGTACCGGATGAGCAGTTCTTC. This encodes CASSLVPDEQFF.